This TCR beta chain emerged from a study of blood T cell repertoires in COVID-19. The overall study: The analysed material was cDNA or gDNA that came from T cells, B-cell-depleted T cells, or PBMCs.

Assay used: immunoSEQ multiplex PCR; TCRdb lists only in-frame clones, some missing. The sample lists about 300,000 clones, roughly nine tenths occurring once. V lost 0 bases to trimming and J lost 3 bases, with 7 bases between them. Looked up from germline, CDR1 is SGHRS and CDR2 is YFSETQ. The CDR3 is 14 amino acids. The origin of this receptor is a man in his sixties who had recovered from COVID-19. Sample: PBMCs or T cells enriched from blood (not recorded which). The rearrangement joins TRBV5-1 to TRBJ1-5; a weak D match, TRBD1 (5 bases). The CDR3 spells CASSLAGYNQPQHF. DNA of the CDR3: TGCGCCAGCAGCTTGGCAGGGTACAATCAGCCCCAGCATTTT.